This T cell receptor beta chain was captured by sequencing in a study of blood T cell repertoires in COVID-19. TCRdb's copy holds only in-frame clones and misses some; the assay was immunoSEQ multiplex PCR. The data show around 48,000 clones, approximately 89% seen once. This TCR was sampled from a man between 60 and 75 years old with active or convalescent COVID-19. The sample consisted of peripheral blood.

CDR3 coding DNA: TGTGCCAGCAGCCTCAACGGGGCGGGGGCCAAAAACATTCAGTACTTC. Protein: CASSLNGAGAKNIQYF. This chain uses TRBV5-6 with TRBJ2-4, with D perhaps matching TRBD2 (6 bases). Germline lookup yields CDR1 SGHDT and CDR2 YYEEEE. Trimming took 4 bases from V and 1 from J, leaving 15 bases between them. The CDR3 sequence is 16 residues long.